This entry concerns a single TCR beta chain. Antigen specificity is unknown. The CDR3 length is 15 residues. The V and J ends lost 3 bases and 0 bases, in that order; junction bases with no gene match: 5. The V gene's germline CDR1 is GTSNPN and CDR2 SVGIG (reference sequence). This record belongs to a study of OX40 agonist ivuxolimab in advanced cancers. Study at large: Patients were treated with ivuxolimab, an agonistic anti-OX40 (CD134) antibody.

Assay: immunoSEQ multiplex PCR; the TCRdb copy retains only in-frame clones and omits some. Among roughly 15,000 clones, just under 80% were seen once, and the ten largest hold about 26%. Study observations and caveats: Expanded clones belonging to CD8+ T cells outnumbered, on average, those of CD4+.

The source of this sequence is an adult with an advanced solid tumor such as melanoma, head and neck, liver or kidney cancer. Here the sequenced sample was CD4+ or CD8+ T cells sorted from blood, taken in a trial of the OX40 agonist ivuxolimab. The chain employs TRBV30 and TRBJ1-5, with 7 bases fitting TRBD1. In DNA, the CDR3 is TGTGCCTGGAGCAGGGGGAGCGATAGCAATCAGCCCCAGCATTTT. This gives the protein CAWSRGSDSNQPQHF.